This is a list of T cell receptor beta chains from one sample in a study of blood T cell repertoires in COVID-19. Clones were read by immunoSEQ multiplex PCR, and TCRdb kept only the in-frame ones, dropping some. The sample comprises some 350,000 clones, roughly 89% of which are singletons, and around 3.3% rests with the top ten. The source material was peripheral blood. Receptor source: a woman under 30 who had recovered from COVID-19. Both conserved end residues are part of each CDR3. The D gene is left open where the match is weak. Expanded clones get a size class; other rows say once, few or many, or leave the size out.

>TRBV3-1/TRBV3-2|TRBJ2-4|NA|NA
TGTGCCAGCAGCCAAGGCCTCGACAGAACCACTAACATTCAGTACTTC
CASSQGLDRTTNIQYF
>TRBV4-1|TRBJ2-1|NA|TRBD2
TGCGCCAGCAGCGATCAGGCTCTAGCGGGAGCGGTCAGCGAGCAGTTCTTC
CASSDQALAGAVSEQFF
>TRBV11-2|TRBJ1-2|NA|NA
TGTGCCAGCAGCTCCGACAGAGGTCAGGGCTACACCTTC
CASSSDRGQGYTF
>TRBV27|TRBJ1-3|NA|TRBD1
TGTGCCAGCTTAACAGGACTGAGGGACAGGACCCCCCGAAGTTCTGGAAACACCATATATTTT
CASLTGLRDRTPRSSGNTIYF
>TRBV7-2|TRBJ2-5|NA|TRBD2
TGTGCCAGCAGCTTAGGACTAGCGGGAGTAGGGGAGACCCAGTACTTC
CASSLGLAGVGETQYF
>TRBV4-3|TRBJ2-2|NA|NA
TGCGCCAGCAGCCTCAGGGACTCGCCCACCGGGGAGCTGTTTTTT
CASSLRDSPTGELFF
>TRBV9|TRBJ2-5|NA|NA
TGTGCCAGCAGCGTAGATGGGGCGGCCACCCAAGAGACCCAGTACTTC
CASSVDGAATQETQYF
>TRBV7-9|TRBJ1-2|NA|NA
TGTGCCAGCAGCCCCCGACAGGCACCCTATGGCTACACCTTC
CASSPRQAPYGYTF
>TRBV27|TRBJ2-3|NA|TRBD2
TGTGCCAGCAGTTTCTTCGGGACTAGCGGGAGCTCGAACACAGATACGCAGTATTTT
CASSFFGTSGSSNTDTQYF
>TRBV3-1/TRBV3-2|TRBJ1-2|NA|NA
TGTGCCAGCAGCAAAGAAAACAGGGTCTATGGCTACACCTTC
CASSKENRVYGYTF
>TRBV7-8|TRBJ1-6|few|NA
TGTGCCAGCAGCTTAGATCGGTTTAATAATTCACCCCTCCACTTT
CASSLDRFNNSPLHF
>TRBV27|TRBJ1-5|NA|NA
TGTGCCAGCAGTCCCTCGGGAAGCAATCAGCCCCAGCATTTT
CASSPSGSNQPQHF
>TRBV6-5|TRBJ2-2|NA|NA
TGTGCCAGCAGAATGCCCGGGGAGACCGGGGAGCTGTTTTTT
CASRMPGETGELFF
>TRBV6-5|TRBJ2-1|many|TRBD2
TGTGCCAGCAGTTACGGGGATATCGCGGGAGATGAGCAGTTCTTC
CASSYGDIAGDEQFF
>TRBV9|TRBJ1-2|NA|NA
TGTGCCAGCAGCCCATGGGGCAGTCCCTATGGCTACACCTTC
CASSPWGSPYGYTF
>TRBV18|TRBJ1-1|NA|NA
TGTGCCAGCTCAGTTGGGACAAACACTGAAGCTTTCTTT
CASSVGTNTEAFF
>TRBV10-3|TRBJ2-3|NA|NA
TGTGCCATCAGTGACTTGCGGGACACAGATACGCAGTATTTT
CAISDLRDTDTQYF
>TRBV9|TRBJ1-1|NA|TRBD1
TGTGCCAGCAGCGGAAGGGACAGGGGGAACACTGAAGCTTTCTTT
CASSGRDRGNTEAFF
>TRBV4-3|TRBJ1-1|NA|NA
TGCGCCAGCAGCCAAGGGGCAGGTTATGAAAGCACTGAAGCTTTCTTT
CASSQGAGYESTEAFF
>TRBV7-9|TRBJ1-4|NA|TRBD1
TGTGCCAGCAGGGCCGGACAGGGCAGTTTTCAAAAACTGTTTTTT
CASRAGQGSFQKLFF
>TRBV24-1|TRBJ1-2|NA|NA
TGTGCCACCAGTGATGTCGCGCAGGGACTCTATGGCTACACCTTC
CATSDVAQGLYGYTF
>TRBV5-4|TRBJ1-5|NA|TRBD1
TGTGCCAGCAGTCCCGGGACAGGGGTCAATCAGCCCCAGCATTTT
CASSPGTGVNQPQHF
>TRBV5-1|TRBJ2-2|NA|TRBD1
TGCGCCAGCAGCTTGGACAGGGGCACCGGGGAGCTGTTTTTT
CASSLDRGTGELFF
>TRBV19|TRBJ2-1|NA|NA
TGTGCCAGTAGTATAGATGGTAGTTTTGAGCAGTTCTTC
CASSIDGSFEQFF
>TRBV5-6|TRBJ1-2|NA|NA
TGTGCCAGCAGCCGTCAGGCAAATGGCTACACCTTC
CASSRQANGYTF
>TRBV10-1|TRBJ2-1|NA|TRBD2
TGCGCCAGCAGTGGCCCCGGGAGGGGCTCCTACAATGAGCAGTTCTTC
CASSGPGRGSYNEQFF
>TRBV30|TRBJ1-5|NA|TRBD1
TGTGCCTGGAGTTATGGGGACAGCAACAATCAGCCCCAGCATTTT
CAWSYGDSNNQPQHF
>TRBV28|TRBJ1-4|NA|NA
TGTGCCAGCATGAGGGCAACTAATGAAAAACTGTTTTTT
CASMRATNEKLFF
>TRBV7-2|TRBJ2-1|NA|NA
TGTGCCAGCAGCTTATTTCTACTAGTTGGGAGCTCCTACAATGAGCAGTTCTTC
CASSLFLLVGSSYNEQFF
>TRBV28|TRBJ2-4|NA|NA
TGTGCCAGCAGCCCCCTCCCTTGGGCCGCCAAAAACATTCAGTACTTC
CASSPLPWAAKNIQYF
>TRBV19|TRBJ1-2|NA|NA
TGTGCCAGCCAATCGGGGGGCTACTATGGCTACACCTTC
CASQSGGYYGYTF
>TRBV7-9|TRBJ2-2|NA|NA
TGTGCCAGCAGCTTCACCCAGGGCCAGCCGACCGGGGAGCTGTTTTTT
CASSFTQGQPTGELFF
>TRBV30|TRBJ2-5|NA|TRBD1
TGTGCCTGGACAACAGGGGGCCAAGAGACCCAGTACTTC
CAWTTGGQETQYF
>TRBV6-1|TRBJ2-5|NA|TRBD1
TGTGCCAGCAGTGAAGACAGGGGCTACGAGACCCAGTACTTC
CASSEDRGYETQYF
>TRBV19|TRBJ1-1|NA|TRBD1
TGTGCCAGTAGTATATTTGGGTTTGGGACAGTGAACACTGAAGCTTTCTTT
CASSIFGFGTVNTEAFF
>TRBV29-1|TRBJ2-3|once|NA
TGCAGCGTGGAAGGACGGGGACTGCATACAGATACGCAGTATTTT
CSVEGRGLHTDTQYF